The subject of this entry is one T cell receptor (beta chain). Its antigen is not yet known. Per-nucleotide qualities are absent, and no much larger clonotype sits a single base away. These data come from a study of a mutant IDH1 vaccine in newly diagnosed glioma (dated by TCRdb to about 2021). Context from the whole study: Across visits V03 through V10, patients got a total of eight vaccinations, given in weeks 1, 3, 5, 7, 11, 15, 19 and 23. Prior to enrollment, standard therapy consisting of radiotherapy alone, temozolomide alone, or radiochemotherapy with temozolomide had been administered to patients, with the combination being received by most patients. Of the 32 patients who were treated, around 62% were male and roughly 38% were female, and the mean age was approximately 40 years. Vaccination began 4-6 weeks after radiotherapy alone, or alongside temozolomide cycles in the chemotherapy-containing groups. Peripheral blood was drawn at six visits: V03 (baseline), V05, V07, V10, V12 and V13. Longitudinal TCRB deep sequencing was done for about two dozen treated patients, wherever samples were available for exploratory analyses. Study-level results and caveats: Vaccine-induced immune responses across multiple MHC alleles were detected in approximately 94% of patients. PBMC samples for TCRB deep sequencing were selected based on availability. Changes in the top peripheral T cell clonotypes picked up by TCRB sequencing did not appear to be linked to pseudoprogression. The authors noted that analyses of patient blood samples could not be reproduced because of sample limitations.

Libraries were constructed by the immunoSEQ multiplex PCR assay. Rearranged TCR beta chain sequences were amplified using the hsTCRB Kit according to the manufacturer's protocol. TCRB libraries were sequenced on an Illumina MiSeq. The authors' analysis ran thus. The kit vendor's proprietary platform handled demultiplexing, trimming and gene mapping. TCRdb's version of the immuneACCESS table is confined to in-frame rearrangements and falls short of the full clone set. An unresolved V gene accounts for under half of the shortfall where checked; the remainder is of unknown origin. The V and J calls and the clone size are those of that table, but D and trimming were determined from the DNA. The sample table holds just over 65,000 clones, of which roughly 84% were seen once. The ten largest make up about an eighth of the sample. The time point label, as the study defines it: week 23, last vaccination. Each vaccine dose, consisting of 300 ug of a 20-mer mutant IDH1 peptide in Montanide, was administered subcutaneously with topical imiquimod. Newly diagnosed WHO grade 3 or 4 IDH1-mutant astrocytomas showing loss of nuclear ATRX were present in the donors. The samples were drawn from NOA16, a multicentre, single-arm, open-label phase I trial in Germany that tested a mutant IDH1 peptide vaccine in humans for the first time. Genomic DNA for TCRB sequencing was isolated from EDTA blood with the DNeasy Blood and Tissue Kit.

The junction shows trimming of 1 base on V and 7 bases on J, plus 11 bases between the germline ends. CDR1 and CDR2 are drawn from the germline V gene: SGHRS, YFSETQ. Taken from cysteine to phenylalanine, the CDR3 has 13 residues. The sequence is cut down to CDR3 DNA, 39 bases in frame from base 1. The material sequenced was PBMCs, taken from a glioma patient whose treatment included an IDH1 peptide vaccine. The rearranged chain carries TRBV5-1 and TRBJ1-2, and perhaps TRBD1 as D gene, on 5 matching bases. This receptor was obtained from a young man with glioma. The CDR3 here reads CASSLSGLSGYTF. The DNA is TGCGCCAGCAGCTTGTCAGGGCTAAGTGGCTACACCTTC.